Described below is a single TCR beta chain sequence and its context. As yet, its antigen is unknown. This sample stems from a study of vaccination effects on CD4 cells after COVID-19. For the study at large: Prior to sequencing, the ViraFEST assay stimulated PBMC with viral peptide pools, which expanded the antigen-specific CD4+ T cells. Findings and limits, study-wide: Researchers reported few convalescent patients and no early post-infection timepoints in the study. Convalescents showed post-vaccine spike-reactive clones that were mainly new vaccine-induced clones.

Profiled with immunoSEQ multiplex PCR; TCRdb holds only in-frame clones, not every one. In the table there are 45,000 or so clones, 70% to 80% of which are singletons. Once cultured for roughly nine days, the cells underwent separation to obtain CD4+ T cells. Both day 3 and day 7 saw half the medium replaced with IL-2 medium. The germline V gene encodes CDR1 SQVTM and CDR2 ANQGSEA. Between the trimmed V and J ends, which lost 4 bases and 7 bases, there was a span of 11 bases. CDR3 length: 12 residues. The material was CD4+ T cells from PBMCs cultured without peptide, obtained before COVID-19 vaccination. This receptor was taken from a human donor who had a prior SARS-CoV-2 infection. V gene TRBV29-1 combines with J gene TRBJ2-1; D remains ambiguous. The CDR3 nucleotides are TGCAGCGTTGGACCCGCGAGGAATGAGCAGTTCTTC. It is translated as CSVGPARNEQFF.